One T cell receptor (beta chain) is described in this entry. Its matching antigen is unknown. Germline V gives CDR1 SGHRS, CDR2 YFSETQ. This CDR3 contains 15 residues. V shed 4 bases and J 5 bases; nucleotides not matched to a gene: 7. The data were taken from a study of beta chain features in type 1 diabetes. Study-level results: Lower insertion and higher deletion counts appeared at VDJ junctions in type 1 diabetes patients.

Sequencing targeted expressed TCRB transcripts, as all isolated RNA had been reverse transcribed. The method was immunoSEQ multiplex PCR; TCRdb's version includes in-frame clones alone and lacks a portion of them. In the table there are roughly 170,000 clones, about 13% of which are singletons. The authors took one heparinised blood draw, averaging about 116 mL, from each donor. Using CD45RO/CCR7/CD25/CD127/CD95/CD27, CD4+ naive, central memory, regulatory and stem cell-like memory cells were sorted. The source material was central memory CD4+ T cells from blood. The clonotype comes from a woman aged 18-29 years in good health. The chain has TRBV5-1 and TRBJ2-2, with 8 positions matching TRBD1. The CDR3 coding sequence is TGCGCCAGCAGCGTCCAGGGGGCCGGAACCGGGGAGCTGTTTTTT. It specifies CASSVQGAGTGELFF. Combining the CDR3 with reference TRBV5-1 and TRBJ2-2 gives the whole variable domain KAGVTQTPRYLIKTRGQQVTLSCSPISGHRSVSWYQQTPGQGLQFLFEYFSETQRNKGNFPGRFSGRQFSNSRSEMNVSTLELGDSALYLCASSVQGAGTGELFFGEGSRLTVL.